Below, 5 T cell receptor beta chains from the same sample are listed, as sequenced in a study of blood T cell repertoires in COVID-19. Using immunoSEQ multiplex PCR, the repertoire was profiled, and TCRdb retains in-frame clones only, with some absent. The sample holds fewer than 600,000 clones, 89% seen once. Sequenced sample: peripheral blood. The receptors shown here come from a man aged 18 to 29 with COVID-19, enrolled during active disease.

CDR3 residues: CASSLNPGTEAFF. CDR3 sequence (DNA): TGTGCCAGCAGCTTAAATCCAGGGACTGAAGCTTTCTTT. This chain connects TRBV7-9 to TRBJ1-1; TRBD1 is a possible D gene (5 bases). Trimming removed 2 bases from V and 5 bases from J, with 9 bases in between. This CDR3 spans 13 amino acids. From germline, CDR1 is SEHNR and CDR2 FQNEAQ (reference sequence).

Turning to this clone: The sample contains more than one DNA sequence encoding this CDR3. This rearrangement joins TRBV2 to TRBJ2-2, with a tentative D call TRBD1 (6 bases). The CDR3 covers 13 residues. V lost 3 bases, J lost 4 bases, and 6 bases lay in between. Germline V gene sequence: CDR1 SNHLY, CDR2 FYNNEI. CDR3: CASSEGATGELFF. The DNA for the CDR3 is TGTGCCAGCAGTGAGGGGGCCACCGGGGAGCTGTTTTTT.

V is TRBV24-1 and J is TRBJ1-2, with TRBD1 identical over 9 bases. V trimming: 4 bases; J trimming: 7 bases; junction bases outside the gene matches: 12. Germline CDR1 KGHDR, CDR2 SFDVKD. CDR3 length: 16 residues. Written as DNA, the CDR3 is TGTGCCACCAGTGACTCCGGGACAGGGCAGATGGGTGGCTACACCTTC. Translation: CATSDSGTGQMGGYTF.

V usage is TRBV6-5 and J usage is TRBJ1-1; D uncertain. Trimming stripped 2 bases from V and 7 bases from J, with 11 bases between. This CDR3 region has 13 residues. Germline CDR1 is MNHEY and CDR2 is SVGAGI. CDR3 residues: CASSYAQAGEAFF. DNA for the CDR3: TGTGCCAGCAGTTACGCGCAGGCAGGTGAAGCTTTCTTT.

V and J are TRBV7-9 and TRBJ2-1, with 10 nucleotides matching TRBD1. In germline, CDR1 is SEHNR, CDR2 FQNEAQ (reference sequence). After removal of 5 bases from V and 5 bases from J, the junction contained 3 bases not matched to a gene. The CDR3 is 14 residues long. The CDR3 region has the DNA TGTGCCAGCAGCCCCGGGACAGGGGACAATGAGCAGTTCTTC. It translates to CASSPGTGDNEQFF.